These 17 T cell receptor beta chains originate from one sample sequenced in a study of blood T cell repertoires in COVID-19. Assay used: immunoSEQ multiplex PCR; TCRdb lists only in-frame clones, some missing. The table shows around 78,000 clones, with around 74% occurring only once. The sample taken for sequencing was peripheral blood. The receptors stem from a human donor in a cohort sampled during active COVID-19.

The gene calls are TRBV7-8 and TRBJ1-1, with D uncertain. The CDR3 is made up of 18 amino acids. Per the germline V gene, CDR1 is SGHVS and CDR2 is FQNEAQ. With 4 bases removed from V and 1 base from J, the gap between germline ends came to 22 bases. CDR3 bases: TGTGCCAGCAGCTCCGATATAGTACGGGAAGGAGCGAACACTGAAGCTTTCTTT. It translates to CASSSDIVREGANTEAFF.

The chain links TRBV6-1 to TRBJ1-1, with TRBD1 matching over 7 bases. Germline V gene data show CDR1 as MNHNS and CDR2 as SASEGT. The trim removed 0 bases at V and 3 bases at J, leaving 10 bases unmatched. The CDR3 is 17 residues long. CDR3 DNA sequence: TGTGCCAGCAGTGAAGCAGGACAGGAGACTTGGGACACTGAAGCTTTCTTT. As protein: CASSEAGQETWDTEAFF.

The DNA for the CDR3 is TGTGCCAGCATAGGCGACCGACTAGCGGAGGGGGAGACCCAGTACTTC. Its protein is CASIGDRLAEGETQYF. This chain links TRBV2 with TRBJ2-5; 9 positions match TRBD2. Germline CDR1 SNHLY, CDR2 FYNNEI. This CDR3 has 16 residues. The V segment lost 7 bases and the J segment 5 bases; nucleotides outside the gene matches: 14.

This chain connects TRBV7-9 to TRBJ2-2, with a possible D match to TRBD1 (6 bases). Germline CDR1 is SEHNR and CDR2 is FQNEAQ (reference sequence). Trimming removed 7 bases from V and 0 bases from J, with 9 bases in between. The CDR3 spans 14 residues. The CDR3 loop reads CASIGTTNTGELFF. Here the CDR3 DNA reads TGTGCCAGCATCGGGACAACGAACACCGGGGAGCTGTTTTTT.

This clone was picked up one time. The V call is TRBV19, the J call TRBJ2-2, with 8 bases identical to TRBD1. The CDR3 is made up of 14 amino acids. The germline V gene has CDR1 LNHDA and CDR2 SQIVND (reference sequence). J was trimmed by 7 bases and V by 5 bases; bases with no gene match: 6. CDR3 sequence reads: CASSPGQGSGELFF. Here the CDR3 DNA reads TGTGCCAGTAGTCCCGGACAGGGTAGCGGGGAGCTGTTTTTT.

This clone appeared once. J is TRBJ2-7 and V is TRBV9; D is unresolved. Germline V CDR1 and CDR2: SGDLS, YYNGEE. This CDR3 comprises 15 residues. Trimming shortened V by 4 bases and J by 0 bases, and 14 bases separated the two germline ends. The CDR3 nucleotides read TGTGCCAGCAGCTACAACTGGGCCAGCTCCTACGAGCAGTACTTC. Translating it yields CASSYNWASSYEQYF. Full variable domain (outside the CDR3, taken from reference TRBV9 and TRBJ2-7): DSGVTQTPKHLITATGQRVTLRCSPRSGDLSVYWYQQSLDQGLQFLIQYYNGEERAKGNILERFSAQQFPDLHSELNLSSLELGDSALYFCASSYNWASSYEQYFGPGTRLTVT.

This rearrangement joins TRBV5-6 to TRBJ2-5, with D perhaps matching TRBD2 (6 bases). The CDR3 spans 13 residues. Trimming removed 6 bases at V and 3 bases at J, with 12 bases between. CDR1 SGHDT and CDR2 YYEEEE come from the germline V gene. CDR3 protein: CASTQGLEETQYF. The DNA for the CDR3 is TGTGCCAGCACCCAGGGACTGGAAGAGACCCAGTACTTC.

This chain joins TRBV7-9 and TRBJ1-2; 8 nucleotides agree with TRBD1. Germline V gene lookup returns CDR1 SEHNR and CDR2 FQNEAQ (reference sequence). V gave up 0 bases and J gave up 0 bases; unmatched junction bases: 6. The CDR3 runs 17 residues. The CDR3 DNA sequence: TGTGCCAGCAGCTTAGCCCAGGGGGCCAATCCTAACTATGGCTACACCTTC. Its protein product is CASSLAQGANPNYGYTF. Full variable domain (remainder filled in from reference TRBV7-9 and TRBJ1-2): DTGVSQNPRHKITKRGQNVTFRCDPISEHNRLYWYRQTLGQGPEFLTYFQNEAQLEKSRLLSDRFSAERPKGSFSTLEIQRTEQGDSAMYLCASSLAQGANPNYGYTFGSGTRLTVV.

J is TRBJ2-7 and V is TRBV7-2, with 13 bases matching TRBD2. The CDR3 runs to 18 residues. V was clipped by 3 bases and J by 3 bases; unmatched bases: 11. Germline assignment: CDR1 SGHTA and CDR2 FQGNSA. The CDR3 spells CASSFRPPGTSGNYEQYF. The CDR3 bases are TGTGCCAGCAGCTTCCGTCCACCCGGGACTAGCGGGAACTACGAGCAGTACTTC.

The rearrangement links TRBV6-2 or TRBV6-3 to TRBJ2-3; 8 nucleotides line up with TRBD2. Germline V gene sequence: CDR1 MNHEY, CDR2 SVGEGT. The ends lost 6 bases at V and 3 bases at J; junction bases unmatched: 14. The CDR3 extends over 17 amino acids. CDR3 amino acids: CASSPLFLAGGTDTQYF. CDR3 nucleotides: TGTGCCAGCAGCCCTTTGTTTCTGGCGGGGGGTACAGATACGCAGTATTTT.

The CDR3 sequence is CASSLNTGSFYGYTF. The CDR3 DNA sequence: TGCGCCAGCAGCCTCAACACAGGGAGCTTCTATGGCTACACCTTC. The chain links TRBV4-1 to TRBJ1-2, with a tentative D call TRBD1 (6 bases). The germline V gene encodes CDR1 MGHRA and CDR2 YSYEKL. There are 15 residues in the CDR3. The ends were cut back, 4 bases at V and 4 bases at J, with 16 bases in the middle.

This chain connects TRBV6-5 to TRBJ1-1; the D gene is possibly TRBD1 (6 bases). Germline values: CDR1 MNHEY, CDR2 SVGAGI. The CDR3 contains 14 residues. V was cut by 2 bases and J by 6 bases, with 13 bases left in between. CDR3 DNA: TGTGCCAGCAGTTACGGCACAGGGAAACCTGAAGCTTTCTTT. Translation gives CASSYGTGKPEAFF.

The rearrangement joins TRBV5-5 to TRBJ1-4; D is undetermined. The CDR3 runs to 13 residues. V was trimmed by 4 bases and J by 3 bases, leaving 7 bases between them. The germline V gene encodes CDR1 SGHKS and CDR2 YYEKEE (reference sequence). CDR3 bases: TGTGCCAGCAGCGCCGGGGCTAATGAAAAACTGTTTTTT. This gives the protein CASSAGANEKLFF.

This chain joins TRBV4-1 and TRBJ1-2; 9 positions match TRBD1. Germline CDR1 and CDR2: MGHRA and YSYEKL. The V and J ends lost 3 bases and 8 bases, in that order; junction bases with no gene match: 13. The CDR3 totals 16 residues. The CDR3: CASSQNVDRGVRGYTF. The CDR3 nucleotides are TGCGCCAGCAGCCAGAACGTGGACAGGGGAGTTCGGGGCTACACCTTC.

This clone has more than one count but fewer than ten. The chain joins TRBV6-5 to TRBJ2-2; a possible D gene is TRBD1 (5 bases). Trimming pared 7 bases from V and 4 bases from J, leaving 10 bases between. Germline loops: CDR1 MNHEY, CDR2 SVGAGI. The CDR3 consists of 13 residues. The CDR3, as DNA: TGTGCCAGCAAAATAGACAGCACCGGGGAGCTGTTTTTT. Translating it yields CASKIDSTGELFF.

This clone has only a few counts. The chain has TRBV6-6 and TRBJ1-6; 8 bases are a match to TRBD1. The CDR3 runs to 15 residues. V was clipped by 7 bases and J by 7 bases; unmatched bases: 9. CDR1 is MNHNY and CDR2 is SVGAGI in the germline V gene (reference sequence). DNA of the CDR3: TGTGCCAGCAAACCCGGGACAGGTCGAAATTCACCCCTCCACTTT. This encodes CASKPGTGRNSPLHF.

This chain uses TRBV3-1 (or the pseudogene TRBV3-2) with TRBJ1-1, with D uncertain. Germline CDR1 LGHDT, CDR2 YNNKEL (reference sequence). The CDR3 contains 15 residues. V dropped 1 base and J dropped 6 bases, with 15 bases sitting between them. CDR3 region: CASSQVTERYAEAFF. DNA of the CDR3: TGTGCCAGCAGCCAAGTAACAGAACGATATGCTGAAGCTTTCTTT.